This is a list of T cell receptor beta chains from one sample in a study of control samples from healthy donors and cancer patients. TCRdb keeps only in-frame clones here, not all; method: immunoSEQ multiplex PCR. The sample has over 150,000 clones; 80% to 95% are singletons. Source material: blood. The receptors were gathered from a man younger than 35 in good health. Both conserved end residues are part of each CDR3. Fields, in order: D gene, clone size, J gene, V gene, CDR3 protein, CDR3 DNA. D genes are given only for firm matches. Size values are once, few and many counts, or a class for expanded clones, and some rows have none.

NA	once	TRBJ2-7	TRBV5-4	CASSSYSGTGSYEQYF	TGTGCCAGCAGCTCATACTCCGGGACGGGGTCCTACGAGCAGTACTTC
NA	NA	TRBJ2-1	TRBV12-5	CASGLEGFYNEQFF	TGTGCTAGTGGTTTAGAGGGCTTCTACAATGAGCAGTTCTTC
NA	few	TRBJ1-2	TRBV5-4	CASSPGLYGDYGYTF	TGTGCCAGCAGCCCAGGGCTGTATGGCGACTATGGCTACACCTTC
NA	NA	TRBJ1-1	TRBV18	CASSPRGNTEAFF	TGTGCCAGCTCACCGAGGGGGAACACTGAAGCTTTCTTT
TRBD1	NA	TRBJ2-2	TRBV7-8	CASSPGQGRNTGELFF	TGTGCCAGCAGCCCCGGACAGGGGAGGAACACCGGGGAGCTGTTTTTT
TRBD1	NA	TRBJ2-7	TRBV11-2	CASSRMTGGRYEQYF	TGTGCCAGCAGCCGAATGACAGGGGGCAGGTACGAGCAGTACTTC
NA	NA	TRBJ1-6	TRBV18	CASSQGNSPLHF	TGTGCCAGCTCACAGGGTAACTCACCCCTCCACTTT
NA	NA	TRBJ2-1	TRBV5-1	CASSRESGASYNEQFF	TGCGCCAGCAGCAGAGAATCAGGAGCCTCCTACAATGAGCAGTTCTTC
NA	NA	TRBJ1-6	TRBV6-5	CASSYSGSDLPLHF	TGTGCCAGCAGTTACTCAGGCAGTGACTTACCCCTCCACTTT
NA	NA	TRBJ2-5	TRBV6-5	CASSYSSGGETQYF	TGTGCCAGCAGTTACTCGAGTGGGGGAGAGACCCAGTACTTC
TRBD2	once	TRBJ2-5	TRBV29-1	CSGLAGDETQYF	TGCAGCGGGCTAGCGGGGGACGAGACCCAGTACTTC